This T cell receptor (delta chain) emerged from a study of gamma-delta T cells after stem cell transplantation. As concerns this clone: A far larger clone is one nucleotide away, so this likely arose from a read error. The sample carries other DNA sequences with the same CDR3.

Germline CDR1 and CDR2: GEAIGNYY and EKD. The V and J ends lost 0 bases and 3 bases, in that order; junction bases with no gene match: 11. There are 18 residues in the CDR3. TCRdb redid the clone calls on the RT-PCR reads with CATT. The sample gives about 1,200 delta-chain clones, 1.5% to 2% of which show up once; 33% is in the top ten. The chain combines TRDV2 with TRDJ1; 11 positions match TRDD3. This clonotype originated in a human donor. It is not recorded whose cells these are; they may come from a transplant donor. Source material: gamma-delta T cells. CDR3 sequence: CACDTLGDTGARADKLIF. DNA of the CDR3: TGTGCCTGTGACACCCTGGGGGATACAGGAGCGAGGGCCGATAAACTCATCTTT.